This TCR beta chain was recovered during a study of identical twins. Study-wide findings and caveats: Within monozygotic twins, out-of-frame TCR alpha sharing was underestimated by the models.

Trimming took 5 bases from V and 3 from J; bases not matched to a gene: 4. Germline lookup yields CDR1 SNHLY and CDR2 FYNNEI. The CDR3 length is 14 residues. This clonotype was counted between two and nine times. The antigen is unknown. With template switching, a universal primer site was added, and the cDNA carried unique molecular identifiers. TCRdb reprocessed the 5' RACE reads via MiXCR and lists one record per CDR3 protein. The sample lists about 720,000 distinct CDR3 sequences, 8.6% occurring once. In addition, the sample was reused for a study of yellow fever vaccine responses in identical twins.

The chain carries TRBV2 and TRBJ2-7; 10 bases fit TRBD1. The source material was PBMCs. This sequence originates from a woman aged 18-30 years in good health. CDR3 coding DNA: TGTGCCAGCAGTACGGACAGGGGGGGCTACGAGCAGTACTTC. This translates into CASSTDRGGYEQYF.